This T cell receptor beta chain was captured in a study of PD-L1 blockade in urothelial cancer. Background on the study: Males with bladder-origin urothelial cancer made up twenty-five of 29 patients. Patients arrived having already received 0 to 3 prior chemotherapy regimens. When blood samples were assessed, the median T cell count was some 150,000.

Per germline, CDR1 SGHRS and CDR2 YFSETQ. Deletions cut 0 bases from V and 2 bases from J, with 8 bases between. CDR3 length: 14 amino acids. Clones were read by immunoSEQ multiplex PCR, and TCRdb kept only the in-frame ones, dropping some. The sample shows 30,000 to 50,000 clones, approximately 93% of them seen only once. The time point is: pretreatment peripheral blood. Each patient contributed between 1 and 8 total time points of blood mononuclear cells, pretreatment and during treatment. The chain couples TRBV5-1 to TRBJ1-1; no reliable D call. Sequenced here: PBMCs, sampled around atezolizumab (anti-PD-L1) treatment. The clonotype originates from an older woman with urothelial cancer. In nucleotides, the CDR3 is TGCGCCAGCAGCTTGGCTACGCAAAACACTGAAGCTTTCTTT. As protein: CASSLATQNTEAFF.